This is a list of T cell receptor beta chains from one sample in a study of neurological immune-mediated disorders. TCRdb reprocessed the 5' RACE reads with MiXCR, giving one entry per CDR3 protein. Seen here are roughly 47,000 distinct CDR3 sequences, less than 5% observed once, and the top ten hold roughly 6%. The sequencing sample was made of PBMCs. All receptors derive from a woman in her sixties or seventies with multiple sclerosis. CDR3s include the opening cysteine and the closing phenylalanine or tryptophan. Each record gives: V gene, D gene, J gene, clone size, CDR3 protein, CDR3 DNA. D genes are given only for firm matches. Rows may omit the clone size; those that give it use once, few, many or a size class.

TRBV5-1	.	TRBJ1-6	many	CASSQEGYNSPLHF	TGCGCCAGCAGTCAGGAAGGGTATAATTCACCCCTCCACTTT
TRBV5-1	.	TRBJ1-1	.	CASGPQGSWDTEAFF	TGCGCCAGCGGTCCCCAGGGTTCGTGGGACACTGAAGCTTTCTTT
TRBV7-2	TRBD2	TRBJ2-2	many	CASSRPGGGHAGELFF	TGTGCCAGCAGCCGTCCGGGCGGGGGTCATGCCGGGGAGCTGTTTTTT
TRBV7-8	TRBD2	TRBJ2-1	few	CASSFTSGRHEQFF	TGTGCCAGCAGCTTCACTAGCGGGAGGCATGAGCAGTTCTTC
TRBV20-1	TRBD1	TRBJ2-3	.	CSAENRGDTDTQYF	TGCAGTGCGGAAAACAGGGGTGACACAGATACGCAGTATTTT
TRBV12-3/TRBV12-4	.	TRBJ1-5	.	CASNREVNQPQHF	TGTGCCAGCAATAGGGAAGTCAATCAGCCCCAGCATTTT
TRBV3-1	TRBD2	TRBJ2-3	many	CASSQEGTSGTDTQYF	TGTGCCAGCAGCCAAGAGGGGACTAGCGGCACAGATACGCAGTATTTT
TRBV4-3	.	TRBJ1-2	many	CASRTALVASYGYTF	TGCGCCAGCAGAACGGCACTGGTCGCCTCCTATGGCTACACCTTC
TRBV11-3	TRBD1	TRBJ2-5	.	CASSSGQGAQETQYF	TGTGCCAGCAGCTCCGGACAGGGCGCCCAAGAGACCCAGTACTTC
TRBV5-5	TRBD1	TRBJ1-5	.	CASTRTAGQKNQPQNF	TGTGCCAGCACCCGAACGGCGGGACAGAAAAATCAGCCCCAGAATTTT
TRBV4-1	.	TRBJ2-3	many	CASSQPGAWGTDTQYF	TGCGCCAGCAGCCAACCGGGGGCCTGGGGCACAGATACGCAGTATTTT
TRBV20-1	.	TRBJ2-3	few	CSVSGNTQYF	TGCAGTGTCTCCGGAAATACGCAGTATTTT
TRBV20-1	.	TRBJ2-3	many	CSARKTGGDTQYF	TGCAGTGCTAGGAAGACGGGTGGAGATACGCAGTATTTT
TRBV10-2	.	TRBJ1-4	many	CASSEQGTNEKLFF	TGCGCCAGCAGTGAACAGGGAACTAATGAAAAACTGTTTTTT
TRBV5-1	TRBD1	TRBJ1-5	few	CASSLLGAPDRDIGDSNQPQHF	TGCGCCAGCAGCCTCCTCGGCGCCCCGGACAGGGATATTGGGGATAGCAATCAGCCCCAGCATTTT
TRBV12-3/TRBV12-4	TRBD1	TRBJ2-2	.	CASRRTGGPGELFF	TGTGCCAGCAGACGAACAGGGGGGCCCGGGGAGCTGTTTTTT
TRBV5-1	TRBD2	TRBJ2-1	many	CASSYTSGRYNEQFF	TGCGCCAGCAGCTATACTAGCGGGAGATACAATGAGCAGTTCTTC
TRBV12-3/TRBV12-4	TRBD1	TRBJ2-3	many	CASSYDRGADTQYF	TGTGCCAGCAGTTACGACAGGGGTGCAGATACGCAGTATTTT
TRBV5-1	.	TRBJ2-1	many	CASSLGGTANEQFF	TGCGCCAGCAGCTTGGGCGGGACGGCGAATGAGCAGTTCTTC
TRBV20-1	TRBD2	TRBJ2-3	many	CSASHTSGGPYGTQYF	TGCAGTGCTTCGCATACTAGCGGGGGTCCCTATGGTACGCAGTATTTT
TRBV12-3/TRBV12-4	.	TRBJ1-3	many	CASSPSRRNTIYF	TGTGCCAGCAGTCCTTCAAGGCGAAACACCATATATTTT
TRBV7-2	TRBD2	TRBJ2-1	many	CASSLYGGSGTSGFF	TGTGCCAGCAGCTTATATGGCGGATCCGGGACTAGCGGGTTCTTC
TRBV20-1	TRBD1	TRBJ2-7	many	CSATETGGYEQYF	TGCAGTGCTACCGAGACAGGGGGCTACGAGCAGTACTTC
TRBV5-6	.	TRBJ2-6	many	CASSRAASGANVLTF	TGTGCCAGCAGCCGCGCCGCTTCTGGGGCCAACGTCCTGACTTTC
TRBV9	.	TRBJ2-1	many	CASSPRAGANNEQFF	TGTGCCAGCAGCCCTAGGGCGGGCGCCAACAATGAGCAGTTCTTC
TRBV20-1	.	TRBJ2-1	many	CSAMAGAAYNEQFF	TGCAGTGCTATGGCCGGAGCCGCCTACAATGAGCAGTTCTTC
TRBV20-1	TRBD1	TRBJ1-4	many	CSAPRQGDEKLFF	TGCAGTGCTCCACGACAGGGGGATGAAAAACTGTTTTTT
TRBV7-6	.	TRBJ1-3	few	CASSFRDTGNTIYF	TGTGCCAGCAGCTTCCGGGACACTGGAAACACCATATATTTT
TRBV20-1	TRBD1	TRBJ2-2	many	CSAPGTGWGTGELFF	TGCAGTGCCCCCGGGACAGGGTGGGGCACCGGGGAGCTGTTTTTT
TRBV6-4	.	TRBJ2-2	many	CASSEDSNTGELFF	TGTGCCAGCAGTGAAGACAGTAACACCGGGGAGCTGTTTTTT
TRBV5-1	TRBD2	TRBJ2-3	many	CASSLPLAGAADTQYF	TGCGCCAGCAGCTTACCACTAGCGGGAGCCGCAGATACGCAGTATTTT
TRBV5-1	TRBD2	TRBJ2-3	many	CASSLTSGATDTQYF	TGCGCCAGCAGCTTAACTAGCGGGGCCACAGATACGCAGTATTTT
TRBV20-1	.	TRBJ2-2	few	CSASSRGVTGELFF	TGCAGTGCTTCGTCCAGGGGGGTCACCGGGGAGCTGTTTTTT
TRBV4-1	.	TRBJ1-5	.	CASSHHPPSNQPQHF	TGCGCCAGCAGCCACCACCCCCCGAGCAATCAGCCCCAGCATTTT
TRBV11-2	TRBD2	TRBJ2-5	many	CASRTSGREETQYF	TGTGCCTCACGGACTAGCGGGAGGGAAGAGACCCAGTACTTC
TRBV11-2	TRBD1	TRBJ2-3	.	CASSLASRGHLPTDTQYF	TGTGCCAGCAGCTTAGCCTCCAGGGGGCACCTACCCACAGATACGCAGTATTTT
TRBV5-1	.	TRBJ1-2	many	CASSPSYSYGYTF	TGCGCCAGCAGCCCAAGTTACTCCTATGGCTACACCTTC
TRBV20-1	.	TRBJ1-5	many	CSARDHGARRDQPQHF	TGCAGTGCTAGAGATCACGGGGCTAGGAGGGATCAGCCCCAGCATTTT
TRBV28	.	TRBJ2-5	many	CASKGGGSQETQYF	TGTGCCAGCAAAGGGGGTGGCAGCCAAGAGACCCAGTACTTC
TRBV10-3	TRBD1	TRBJ1-5	many	CAISVGTARPQHF	TGTGCCATCAGTGTCGGGACAGCAAGGCCCCAGCATTTT
TRBV28	.	TRBJ1-2	many	CASSLNLYGYTF	TGTGCCAGCAGTTTAAACCTCTATGGCTACACCTTC
TRBV4-1	TRBD1	TRBJ1-4	many	CASSQPLRGNEKLFF	TGCGCCAGCAGCCAACCCCTCAGGGGGAACGAAAAACTGTTTTTT